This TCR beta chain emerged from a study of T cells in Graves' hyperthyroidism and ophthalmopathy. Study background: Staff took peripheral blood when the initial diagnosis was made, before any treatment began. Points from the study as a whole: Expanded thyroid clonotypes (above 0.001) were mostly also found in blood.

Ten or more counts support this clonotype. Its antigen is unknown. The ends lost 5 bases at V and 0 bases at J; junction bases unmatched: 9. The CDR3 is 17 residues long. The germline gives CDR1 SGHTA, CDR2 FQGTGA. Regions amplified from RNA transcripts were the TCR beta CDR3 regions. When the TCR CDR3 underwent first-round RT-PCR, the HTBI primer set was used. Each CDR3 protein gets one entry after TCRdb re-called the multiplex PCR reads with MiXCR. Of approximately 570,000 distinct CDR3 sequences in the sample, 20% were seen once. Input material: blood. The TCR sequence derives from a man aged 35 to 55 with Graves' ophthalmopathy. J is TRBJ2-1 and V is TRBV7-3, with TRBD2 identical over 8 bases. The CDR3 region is CASSPGGKRSSYNEQFF. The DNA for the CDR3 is TGTGCCAGCAGCCCGGGGGGGAAGCGCAGCTCCTACAATGAGCAGTTCTTC.